One sample yielded the 15 T cell receptor beta chains listed below, sequenced in a study of T-cell reconstitution after alpha-beta-depleted transplantation in children. Preparation of the TCRbeta library used unique molecular identifiers. Using its own MiXCR run on the PCR reads, TCRdb lists one record per CDR3 protein. The top ten clones hold less than 2.5% of a sample with about 340,000 distinct CDR3 sequences, under 13% of them seen once. This material consisted of PBMCs from the stem cell graft donor, taken from the stem cell graft. These receptors came from a human donor who donated a stem cell graft to a child with acute lymphoblastic leukemia.

The rearrangement uses TRBV11-2 and TRBJ2-5, with D hard to call. The germline V gene encodes CDR1 SGHAT and CDR2 FQNNGV. This CDR3 has 16 residues. The V gene lost 0 bases and the J gene lost 5 bases, with 16 bases spanning the gap. CDR3 region: CASSLESVAGLETQYF. The CDR3 DNA reads as TGTGCCAGCAGCTTAGAAAGTGTGGCTGGGCTTGAGACCCAGTACTTC. The full variable domain, in which reference TRBV11-2 and TRBJ2-5 provide the parts outside the CDR3, is EAGVAQSPRYKIIEKRQSVAFWCNPISGHATLYWYQQILGQGPKLLIQFQNNGVVDDSQLPKDRFSAERLKGVDSTLKIQPAKLEDSAVYLCASSLESVAGLETQYFGPGTRLLVL.

This clonotype has only a few counts. The rearrangement links TRBV21-1 to TRBJ2-5; whether TRBD1, the table's D call, matches the DNA was not checked. TRBV21-1 corresponds to a pseudogene. The CDR3 totals 15 residues. Here the CDR3 reads CASNESGASKETQYF. DNA of the CDR3: TGTGCCAGCAACGAAAGTGGGGCTAGCAAGGAGACCCAGTACTTC.

This clonotype was counted a few times. The V and J genes are TRBV28 and TRBJ2-1; TRBD1 or TRBD2 may be the D gene (5 bases each). The germline CDR1 and CDR2 sequences are MDHEN and SYDVKM. Trimming shortened V by 6 bases and J by 4 bases, and 19 bases separated the two germline ends. CDR3 size: 16 residues. The chain's CDR3 is CASRPYRDRPYNEQFF. CDR3 DNA sequence: TGTGCCAGCAGACCTTACCGGGACCGACCGTACAATGAGCAGTTCTTC.

The chain employs TRBV28 and TRBJ2-7; maybe TRBD2 (7 bases). Trimming pared 7 bases from V and 2 bases from J, leaving 18 bases between. The CDR3 covers 15 residues. CDR1 and CDR2 (germline): MDHEN, SYDVKM. DNA for the CDR3: TGTGCCAGCAACGAGGCGGGAGAGGGGGCCTACGAGCAGTACTTC. Its protein is CASNEAGEGAYEQYF.

V and J are TRBV12-3 or TRBV12-4 and TRBJ1-6, with a tentative D call TRBD1 (5 bases). V lost 6 bases and J lost 8, with 17 bases in between. The CDR3 extends over 15 amino acids. Here the CDR3 DNA reads TGTGCCAGCAGCCCCGGGGGAACTCTGGATTCACCCCTCCACTTT. Translating it yields CASSPGGTLDSPLHF.

This clonotype was seen a few times. The chain carries TRBV12-3 or TRBV12-4 and TRBJ2-5; 7 bases line up with TRBD1. The CDR3 spans 15 residues. V shed 5 bases, J shed 5 bases, and the junction held 11 bases outside the gene matches. CDR3 loop: CASSPWTGAGETQYF. In nucleotides, the CDR3 is TGTGCCAGCAGTCCATGGACAGGCGCAGGGGAGACCCAGTACTTC.

This clonotype has more than one count but fewer than ten. V is TRBV18 and J is TRBJ2-1; 11 nucleotides match TRBD1. The CDR3 is 15 amino acids. Unmatched junction bases numbered 2, after V lost 2 bases and J lost 5 bases. Germline V lookup: CDR1 KGHSH, CDR2 LQKENI. CDR3 nucleotides: TGTGCCAGCTCACCATGGGACAGGGGGGACAATGAGCAGTTCTTC. Translating it yields CASSPWDRGDNEQFF.

This chain connects TRBV20-1 to TRBJ2-7; 8 nucleotides line up with TRBD1. The junction had 6 bases not matched to a gene; V was cut back by 0 bases and J by 2 bases. The CDR3 contains 15 residues. The germline V gene has CDR1 DFQATT and CDR2 SNEGSKA (reference sequence). The CDR3 region is CSAREGQGRAYEQYF. In nucleotides, the CDR3 is TGCAGTGCTAGAGAAGGACAGGGAAGGGCCTACGAGCAGTACTTC.

This chain links TRBV20-1 with TRBJ1-2, with TRBD1 matching over 9 bases. The V and J ends lost 4 bases and 5 bases, in that order; junction bases with no gene match: 2. CDR3 length: 12 amino acids. From germline, CDR1 is DFQATT and CDR2 SNEGSKA (reference sequence). This CDR3 reads CSAIGTGYGYTF. The DNA of the CDR3 is TGCAGTGCTATTGGGACAGGGTATGGCTACACCTTC.

This chain uses TRBV7-2 with TRBJ2-7; weak D call: TRBD2 (7 bases). Per the germline V gene, CDR1 is SGHTA and CDR2 is FQGNSA. The CDR3 covers 16 residues. V was trimmed by 5 bases and J by 6 bases, leaving 23 bases between them. In nucleotides, the CDR3 is TGTGCCAGCAGCACATCGGGAGCGGGACAAGGGCGCGAGCAGTACTTC. It specifies CASSTSGAGQGREQYF.

This rearrangement joins TRBV7-9 to TRBJ1-5; the D is unclear. The germline V and J ends were trimmed by 2 bases and 7 bases, with 9 bases remaining between them. Germline assignment: CDR1 SEHNR and CDR2 FQNEAQ (reference sequence). CDR3 size: 13 residues. CDR3 sequence reads: CASSLRKGQPQHF. DNA for the CDR3: TGTGCCAGCAGCTTAAGGAAAGGCCAGCCCCAGCATTTT. Based on the CDR3 plus reference TRBV7-9 and TRBJ1-5, the full variable domain is DTGVSQNPRHKITKRGQNVTFRCDPISEHNRLYWYRQTLGQGPEFLTYFQNEAQLEKSRLLSDRFSAERPKGSFSTLEIQRTEQGDSAMYLCASSLRKGQPQHFGDGTRLSIL.

The rearrangement uses TRBV12-3 or TRBV12-4 and TRBJ1-1; 7 nucleotides line up with TRBD1. CDR3 length: 17 amino acids. The V and J ends lost 4 bases and 4 bases, in that order; junction bases with no gene match: 15. CDR3 region: CASSSQRQGFVGTEAFF. CDR3 nucleotide sequence: TGTGCCAGCAGTTCCCAAAGACAGGGTTTCGTTGGCACTGAAGCTTTCTTT.

The gene calls are TRBV19 and TRBJ2-7, with D perhaps assigned TRBD1 or TRBD2 (6 bases each). Trimming took 3 bases from V and 1 from J, leaving 13 bases between them. CDR1 is LNHDA and CDR2 is SQIVND in the germline V gene (reference sequence). CDR3 size: 15 residues. The CDR3 reads CASSIFAGQSYEQYF. The CDR3, as DNA: TGTGCCAGTAGTATTTTTGCGGGACAATCCTACGAGCAGTACTTC. The whole variable domain, remainder taken from reference TRBV19 and TRBJ2-7, is DGGITQSPKYLFRKEGQNVTLSCEQNLNHDAMYWYRQDPGQGLRLIYYSQIVNDFQKGDIAEGYSVSREKKESFPLTVTSAQKNPTAFYLCASSIFAGQSYEQYFGPGTRLTVT.

The genes are TRBV4-1 and TRBJ1-2; D may be TRBD1 (5 bases). Trimming removed 4 bases from V and 6 bases from J, with 24 bases in between. The germline gives CDR1 MGHRA, CDR2 YSYEKL. This CDR3 comprises 17 residues. In nucleotides, the CDR3 is TGCGCCAGCAGCCGTACCCCAACAGGAATGCACAGAGATGGCTACACCTTC. This codes for CASSRTPTGMHRDGYTF.

The rearrangement uses TRBV29-1 and TRBJ2-5; TRBD2 is a possible D gene (6 bases). The V end lost 2 bases, the J end lost 2 bases, and 15 bases lay between the germline ends. Per the germline V gene, CDR1 is SQVTM and CDR2 is ANQGSEA. There are 15 residues in the CDR3. DNA of the CDR3: TGCAGCGTTGAACCCCGCGGGGAGGTGCAAGAGACCCAGTACTTC. This gives the protein CSVEPRGEVQETQYF.